These 28 T cell receptor beta chains came from one sample sequenced in a study of shared clonotypes between healthy human individuals. TCRdb's copy holds only in-frame clones and misses some; the assay was immunoSEQ multiplex PCR. Here the sample spans around 2,000,000 clones, 85% to 95% being singletons. What was sequenced was naive CD4+ T cells sorted from blood. Subset: CD45RA+ positively selected. The receptor source for this set is a man in his late teens or twenties in good health.

This chain links TRBV6-5 with TRBJ2-4, with D perhaps matching TRBD2 (6 bases). Germline V gives CDR1 MNHEY, CDR2 SVGAGI. The V and J ends lost 5 bases and 1 base respectively, with 12 bases between them. The CDR3 length is 15 residues. CDR3 protein: CASSISGAAKNIQYF. CDR3 nucleotides: TGTGCCAGCAGTATTAGCGGAGCGGCCAAAAACATTCAGTACTTC.

The V gene is TRBV15, the J gene TRBJ1-1; TRBD1 aligns across 7 bases. The CDR3 consists of 16 residues. V lost 5 bases to trimming and J lost 3 bases; unmatched junction nucleotides: 12. Germline V gene data show CDR1 as LNHNV and CDR2 as YYDKDF (reference sequence). CDR3 protein: CATSALDFTGDTEAFF. The DNA of the CDR3 is TGTGCCACCAGCGCCCTGGACTTTACAGGGGACACTGAAGCTTTCTTT.

This rearrangement joins TRBV7-2 to TRBJ2-7; D is perhaps TRBD2 (5 bases). CDR1 and CDR2 (germline): SGHTA, FQGNSA. This CDR3 comprises 15 residues. V shed 6 bases and J shed 0 bases, with 15 bases lying between them. CDR3 residues: CASRGGGILSYEQYF. The CDR3 coding sequence is TGTGCCAGCAGAGGAGGCGGCATCCTCTCCTACGAGCAGTACTTC. The entire variable domain, with the rest obtained from reference TRBV7-2 and TRBJ2-7, is as follows: GAGVSQSPSNKVTEKGKDVELRCDPISGHTALYWYRQSLGQGLEFLIYFQGNSAPDKSGLPSDRFSAERTGGSVSTLTIQRTQQEDSAVYLCASRGGGILSYEQYFGPGTRLTVT.

CDR3 nucleotide sequence: TGTGCCAGCAGCCCGACTAGCTGGGTAGCCAAAAACATTCAGTACTTC. This translates into CASSPTSWVAKNIQYF. The J gene is TRBJ2-4, the V gene TRBV27, with 7 bases identical to TRBD2. J lost 0 bases, V lost 6 bases, and 8 bases had no gene match. From germline, CDR1 is MNHEY and CDR2 SMNVEV (reference sequence). The CDR3 covers 16 residues.

As to this clone: This same CDR3 is encoded by further DNA sequences in the sample. This chain connects TRBV18 to TRBJ2-7; no definite D call. The V end lost 6 bases, the J end lost 3 bases, and 9 bases lay between the germline ends. Germline V gene lookup returns CDR1 KGHSH and CDR2 LQKENI. This CDR3 has 12 residues. The CDR3 reads CASSPTGYEQYF. The CDR3 DNA sequence: TGTGCCAGCTCCCCGACCGGCTACGAGCAGTACTTC.

This clone was found a few times. The gene calls are TRBV7-2 and TRBJ2-1; the D gene is possibly TRBD2 (5 bases). CDR3 size: 14 residues. Germline V gives CDR1 SGHTA, CDR2 FQGNSA. V gave up 5 bases and J gave up 4 bases, with 12 bases separating them. CDR3 in amino acids: CASSPPGNYNEQFF. Written as DNA, the CDR3 is TGTGCCAGCAGCCCTCCCGGGAATTACAATGAGCAGTTCTTC.

Details on this clone: The sample has other DNA sequences that encode this CDR3 too. The J gene is TRBJ2-7, the V gene TRBV30; D unresolved. Trimming took 2 bases from V and 2 from J, leaving 4 bases between them. The CDR3 covers 11 residues. Germline CDR1 reads GTSNPN; CDR2 reads SVGIG (reference sequence). The CDR3 coding sequence is TGTGCCTGGAGTAGAACCTACGAGCAGTACTTC. It is translated as CAWSRTYEQYF.

The rearrangement joins TRBV4-2 to TRBJ2-6, with D possibly being TRBD2 (7 bases). Germline lookup yields CDR1 LGHNA and CDR2 YNFKEQ. The CDR3 sequence is 16 residues long. Trimming cost V 1 base and J 2 bases, with 9 bases left between them. CDR3 sequence reads: CASSQGGGAGANVLTF. As DNA, the CDR3 is TGTGCCAGCAGCCAAGGAGGGGGGGCTGGGGCCAACGTCCTGACTTTC.

On this clone itself: Other DNA sequences in this specimen translate into the identical CDR3. The chain uses TRBV20-1 and TRBJ2-5; D is undetermined. V dropped 1 base and J dropped 5 bases, with 5 bases sitting between them. CDR1 is DFQATT and CDR2 is SNEGSKA in the germline V gene (reference sequence). This CDR3 is 11 amino acids long. In DNA, the CDR3 is TGCAGTGCTAGAGCCAGTGAGACCCAGTACTTC. Amino acid sequence: CSARASETQYF.

The CDR3 DNA follows: TGTGCCAGCAGAAGGGATGTCGAGCAGTACTTC. It yields the protein CASRRDVEQYF. The chain combines TRBV6-5 with TRBJ2-7; the D is unclear. CDR3 length: 11 amino acids. CDR1 is MNHEY, CDR2 SVGAGI, per germline. The V and J ends lost 6 bases and 6 bases respectively, with 9 bases between them.

V and J are TRBV6-5 and TRBJ1-2, with TRBD1 as a possible D gene (6 bases). Germline V lookup: CDR1 MNHEY, CDR2 SVGAGI. V gave up 6 bases and J gave up 4 bases, with 12 bases separating them. The CDR3 extends over 13 amino acids. The CDR3 DNA sequence: TGTGCCAGCAGCCAGGACAGCGGCTATGGCTACACCTTC. As protein: CASSQDSGYGYTF.

CDR3 nucleotide sequence: TGTGCCAGCTCACCGAAAAAAGGGACCGAGGGAAGGAACACTGAAGCTTTCTTT. Its protein is CASSPKKGTEGRNTEAFF. The genes are TRBV18 and TRBJ1-1; perhaps TRBD1 as D (5 bases). This CDR3 region has 18 residues. V lost 3 bases to trimming and J lost 1 base, with 21 bases between them. The germline V gene encodes CDR1 KGHSH and CDR2 LQKENI.

Regarding this clone: Just one base apart from a much larger clone, this may be a read error. The same CDR3 can be traced to other DNA sequences in this sample. This sequence joins TRBV6-6 and TRBJ2-2; 8 bases map to TRBD1. Per the germline V gene, CDR1 is MNHNY and CDR2 is SVGAGI (reference sequence). The CDR3 runs 14 residues. The CDR3, as DNA: TGTGCCATCCCGGACAGGGCGAACACCGGGGAGCTGTTCTTT. Amino acid sequence: CAIPDRANTGELFF.

The chain carries TRBV5-4 and TRBJ2-3; D might be TRBD1 (5 bases). The CDR3 covers 16 residues. Trimming left V 4 bases short and J 0 bases short, with 15 bases between. Per the germline V gene, CDR1 is SGHNT and CDR2 is YYREEE (reference sequence). The CDR3 loop reads CASSVSWGPSTDTQYF. The CDR3 DNA follows: TGTGCCAGCAGCGTCAGTTGGGGCCCTAGCACAGATACGCAGTATTTT.

V usage is TRBV7-2 and J usage is TRBJ2-3; D ambiguous. Germline lookup yields CDR1 SGHTA and CDR2 FQGNSA. Trimming pared 0 bases from V and 8 bases from J, leaving 12 bases between. This CDR3 has 14 amino acids. The CDR3 region is CASSLAPSFGTQYF. CDR3 nucleotide sequence: TGTGCCAGCAGCTTAGCCCCTAGTTTTGGTACGCAGTATTTT.

The chain couples TRBV5-4 to TRBJ1-2, with TRBD1 identical over 8 bases. Germline assignment: CDR1 SGHNT and CDR2 YYREEE (reference sequence). The CDR3 is made up of 15 amino acids. J was trimmed by 7 bases and V by 3 bases; bases with no gene match: 11. CDR3 amino acids: CASSWKNPGGSGYTF. DNA for the CDR3: TGTGCCAGCAGCTGGAAGAACCCAGGGGGCTCTGGCTACACCTTC.

The J gene is TRBJ2-2, the V gene TRBV7-8; 11 bases agree with TRBD2. The ends lost 1 base at V and 4 bases at J; junction bases unmatched: 2. Per germline, CDR1 SGHVS and CDR2 FQNEAQ. This CDR3 comprises 16 residues. CDR3 amino acids: CASSLGGLAVTGELFF. CDR3 DNA: TGTGCCAGCAGCTTAGGGGGACTAGCGGTCACCGGGGAGCTGTTTTTT.

V gene TRBV2 combines with J gene TRBJ2-7; TRBD2 aligns across 8 bases. The CDR3 totals 15 residues. Germline trimming cut 1 base from V and 7 bases from J; bases unmatched to any gene: 9. Germline values: CDR1 SNHLY, CDR2 FYNNEI. The CDR3 sequence is CASSEGGLVQGEQYF. CDR3 coding DNA: TGTGCCAGCAGTGAAGGGGGACTAGTCCAGGGGGAGCAGTACTTC.

The genes are TRBV5-8 and TRBJ1-1, with D possibly being TRBD1 (5 bases). The germline V and J ends were trimmed by 3 bases and 1 base, with 19 bases remaining between them. The length of the CDR3 is 17 residues. CDR1 and CDR2 from the germline V gene are SGHTS and YDEGEE. The CDR3 nucleotides read TGTGCCAGCAGCTCGCTACGGGATGGCAGGGCGAACACTGAAGCTTTCTTT. As protein: CASSSLRDGRANTEAFF.

The J gene is TRBJ2-7, the V gene TRBV28, with TRBD2 matching 8 bases. This CDR3 spans 16 amino acids. The germline V gene encodes CDR1 MDHEN and CDR2 SYDVKM. V was clipped by 6 bases and J by 2 bases; unmatched bases: 12. The DNA of the CDR3 is TGTGCCAGCAGACGTGCTAGCGGGCGGGGACCCTACGAGCAGTACTTC. Its protein product is CASRRASGRGPYEQYF.

The chain has TRBV12-2 and TRBJ2-1; TRBD2 was called by the table and not checked on the DNA. TRBV12-2 is termed a pseudogene. The CDR3 runs to 16 residues. CDR3 nucleotide sequence: TGTGCAAGTCGCCGTGGGACTAGCGGGCGTTACAATGAGCAGTTCTTC. Protein sequence: CASRRGTSGRYNEQFF.

Comments on this clone: This specimen includes other DNA sequences encoding the same CDR3. The J gene is TRBJ2-5, the V gene TRBV7-2, with D possibly called TRBD1 or TRBD2 (5 bases each). With 0 bases removed from V and 5 bases from J, the gap between germline ends came to 7 bases. Germline loops: CDR1 SGHTA, CDR2 FQGNSA. This CDR3 is 13 amino acids long. CDR3 sequence (DNA): TGTGCCAGCAGCTTAGCGAGGGGTGAGACCCAGTACTTC. Protein sequence: CASSLARGETQYF.

The chain links TRBV5-1 to TRBJ2-5; 7 nucleotides align to TRBD1. This CDR3 has 14 amino acids. V trimming: 5 bases; J trimming: 3 bases; junction bases outside the gene matches: 7. Germline V CDR1 and CDR2: SGHRS, YFSETQ. In DNA form, the CDR3 reads TGCGCCAGCAGTCGGGACAGCGAAAAAGAGACCCAGTACTTC. Protein product: CASSRDSEKETQYF.

Worth noting for this clone: The same CDR3 also results from other DNA sequences found in this sample. The gene calls are TRBV5-6 and TRBJ1-2; D not certain. The CDR3 extends over 11 amino acids. V was shortened by 0 bases and J by 7 bases, with 4 bases between the two germline ends. The V gene's germline CDR1 is SGHDT and CDR2 YYEEEE. CDR3 loop: CASSLVGGYTF. CDR3 bases: TGTGCCAGCAGCTTGGTCGGTGGCTACACCTTC.

The rearrangement uses TRBV30 and TRBJ1-6; D is ambiguous. Germline values: CDR1 GTSNPN, CDR2 SVGIG (reference sequence). V was shortened by 4 bases and J by 3 bases, with 25 bases between the two germline ends. CDR3 size: 19 residues. CDR3 protein: CAWKIGPKVSGRYNSPLHF. The CDR3 DNA reads as TGTGCCTGGAAGATCGGACCGAAGGTTAGCGGACGCTATAATTCACCCCTCCACTTT.

The chain employs TRBV10-3 and TRBJ2-2, with 10 bases fitting TRBD1. With 6 bases clipped from V and 6 bases from J, the junction kept 7 bases outside the gene matches. The V gene's germline CDR1 is ENHRY and CDR2 SYGVKD. There are 15 residues in the CDR3. The CDR3 here is CAISSGTGDPGELFF. The CDR3 DNA reads as TGTGCCATCAGCTCCGGGACAGGGGATCCCGGGGAGCTGTTTTTT.

CDR3 in DNA: TGTGCCACCGGACAGGGTTGGACTGAAGCTTTCTTT. As protein: CATGQGWTEAFF. V is TRBV2 and J is TRBJ1-1, with 8 bases aligning to TRBD1. The CDR3 covers 12 residues. Germline loops: CDR1 SNHLY, CDR2 FYNNEI. With 10 bases clipped from V and 5 bases from J, the junction kept 6 bases outside the gene matches.

Concerning this clone itself: Other DNA sequences within the sample encode an identical CDR3. The rearrangement links TRBV6-6 to TRBJ2-2; 7 bases map to TRBD1. From germline, CDR1 is MNHNY and CDR2 SVGAGI (reference sequence). The V segment lost 5 bases and the J segment 2 bases; nucleotides outside the gene matches: 2. CDR3 length: 14 amino acids. The CDR3 DNA follows: TGTGCCAGCAGTAGGGACAGTAACACCGGGGAGCTGTTTTTT. This codes for CASSRDSNTGELFF.